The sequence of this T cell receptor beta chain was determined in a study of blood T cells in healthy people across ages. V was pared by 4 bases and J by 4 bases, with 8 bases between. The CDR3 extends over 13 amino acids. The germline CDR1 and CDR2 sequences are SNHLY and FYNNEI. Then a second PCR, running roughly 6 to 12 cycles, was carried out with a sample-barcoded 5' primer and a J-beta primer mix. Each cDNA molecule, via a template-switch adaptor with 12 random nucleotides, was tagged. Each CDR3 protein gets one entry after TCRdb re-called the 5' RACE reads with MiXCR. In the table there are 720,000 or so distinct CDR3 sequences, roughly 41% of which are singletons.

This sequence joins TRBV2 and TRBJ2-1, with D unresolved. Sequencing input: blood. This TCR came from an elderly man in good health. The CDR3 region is CASSGAVYNEQFF. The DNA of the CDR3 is TGTGCCAGCAGTGGGGCAGTATACAATGAGCAGTTCTTC.